These 13 T cell receptor beta chains originate from one sample sequenced in a study of control samples from healthy donors and cancer patients. Assay used: immunoSEQ multiplex PCR; TCRdb lists only in-frame clones, some missing. The table shows about 140,000 clones, with roughly nine tenths occurring only once. The sequenced sample was blood. The receptors were gathered from a man aged 18 to 29 in good health.

This sequence joins TRBV2 and TRBJ2-2; perhaps TRBD2 as D (6 bases). The CDR3 runs to 14 residues. V lost 6 bases and J 3 bases, leaving 11 bases between the germline ends. Germline V CDR1 and CDR2: SNHLY, FYNNEI. The CDR3, as DNA: TGTGCCAGCAGGGTTCTAGCGTACACCGGGGAGCTGTTTTTT. It codes for CASRVLAYTGELFF.

The chain carries TRBV6-6 and TRBJ2-3, with 12 bases that match TRBD2. The CDR3 spans 16 residues. After removal of 2 bases from V and 5 bases from J, the junction contained 5 bases not matched to a gene. Looked up from germline, CDR1 is MNHNY and CDR2 is SVGAGI (reference sequence). CDR3 nucleotide sequence: TGTGCCAGCAGTTACAGGACTAGCGGGGTTGGAGATACGCAGTATTTT. Translating gives CASSYRTSGVGDTQYF.

The rearrangement joins TRBV3-1 (or the pseudogene TRBV3-2) to TRBJ2-7; D not certain. This CDR3 is 13 amino acids long. Germline lookup yields CDR1 LGHDT and CDR2 YNNKEL (reference sequence). The V end was cut by 3 bases, the J end by 2 bases, with 8 bases between. In DNA form, the CDR3 reads TGTGCCAGCAGCCACCTTAGCCCCTACGAGCAGTACTTC. This sequence encodes CASSHLSPYEQYF.

This chain uses TRBV19 with TRBJ1-5; possibly TRBD1 for D (6 bases). CDR3 length: 13 amino acids. CDR1 and CDR2 (germline): LNHDA, SQIVND (reference sequence). The germline V and J ends were trimmed by 5 bases and 4 bases, with 9 bases remaining between them. The DNA for the CDR3 is TGTGCCAGTAGTGCCACAGGGAATCAGCCCCAGCATTTT. Its translation is CASSATGNQPQHF.

The V call is TRBV11-2, the J call TRBJ1-6; 7 bases match TRBD1. Germline CDR1 SGHAT, CDR2 FQNNGV. V dropped 3 bases and J dropped 10; count of bases not matched to a gene: 12. This CDR3 comprises 16 residues. CDR3 DNA sequence: TGTGCCAGCAGCTTGGGGTACAGGGGATACGGCTCACCCCTCCACTTT. Amino acids: CASSLGYRGYGSPLHF.

This chain connects TRBV19 to TRBJ1-5, with 8 nucleotides matching TRBD1. Germline-derived CDR1 and CDR2 are LNHDA and SQIVND (reference sequence). This CDR3 comprises 15 residues. The ends lost 6 bases at V and 4 bases at J; junction bases unmatched: 8. The chain's CDR3 is CASRTGTGANQPQHF. CDR3 nucleotides: TGTGCCAGTAGGACCGGGACAGGTGCTAATCAGCCCCAGCATTTT. The whole variable domain, filled in from reference TRBV19 and TRBJ1-5, reads DGGITQSPKYLFRKEGQNVTLSCEQNLNHDAMYWYRQDPGQGLRLIYYSQIVNDFQKGDIAEGYSVSREKKESFPLTVTSAQKNPTAFYLCASRTGTGANQPQHFGDGTRLSIL.

The V and J genes are TRBV19 and TRBJ1-2; maybe TRBD1 (6 bases). The CDR3 consists of 16 residues. The germline gives CDR1 LNHDA, CDR2 SQIVND (reference sequence). V was trimmed by 9 bases and J by 5 bases, leaving 25 bases between them. As DNA, the CDR3 is TGTGCCAGCTTCGGCGAGACCCGGGGGGCGGATTATGGCTACACCTTC. Translation gives CASFGETRGADYGYTF.

The chain recombines TRBV6-2 or TRBV6-3 with TRBJ1-3; D possibly corresponds to TRBD1 (5 bases). The V end lost 5 bases, the J end lost 4 bases, and 9 bases lay between the germline ends. The CDR3 has 13 amino acids. Germline V gene sequence: CDR1 MNHEY, CDR2 SVGEGT. DNA of the CDR3: TGTGCCAGCAGTGCGGGACGGGGAAACACCATATATTTT. This translates into CASSAGRGNTIYF.

The DNA for the CDR3 is TGTGCCAGCAGCCAAGCAGCGGGGGAAGAGACCCAGTACTTC. As protein: CASSQAAGEETQYF. The V call is TRBV3-1 (or the pseudogene TRBV3-2), the J call TRBJ2-5; 8 nucleotides align to TRBD2. The CDR3 consists of 14 residues. CDR1 and CDR2 (germline): LGHDT, YNNKEL (reference sequence). With 1 base clipped from V and 3 bases from J, the junction kept 1 base outside the gene matches.

The CDR3 reads CASSYRDLPQHF. For the CDR3, the DNA is TGTGCCAGCAGTTACAGGGATCTGCCCCAGCATTTT. The V call is TRBV28, the J call TRBJ1-5, with TRBD1 as a possible D gene (6 bases). The CDR3 has 12 amino acids. V shed 4 bases and J shed 9 bases, with 10 bases lying between them. The germline CDR1 and CDR2 sequences are MDHEN and SYDVKM.

V gene TRBV4-3 combines with J gene TRBJ2-3; no clear D. This CDR3 is built from 15 residues. Trimming pared 0 bases from V and 3 bases from J, leaving 10 bases between. The germline V gene has CDR1 LGHNA and CDR2 YSLEER. The CDR3 DNA is TGCGCCAGCAGCCAAGAGGTTGGCACGACAGATACGCAGTATTTT. Protein sequence: CASSQEVGTTDTQYF.

This clone is a singleton in its sample. The chain employs TRBV3-1 (or the pseudogene TRBV3-2) and TRBJ2-1; the match to TRBD2 covers 8 bases. The ends lost 3 bases at V and 4 bases at J; junction bases unmatched: 5. CDR1 LGHDT and CDR2 YNNKEL come from the germline V gene (reference sequence). This CDR3 region has 15 residues. In DNA, the CDR3 is TGTGCCAGCAGCCAGGGACTAGGTTCTTACAATGAGCAGTTCTTC. This gives the protein CASSQGLGSYNEQFF.

The chain carries TRBV7-9 and TRBJ2-2; D is unresolved. The CDR3 loop spans 16 amino acids. Trimming took off 2 bases at V and 1 base at J, with 11 bases between the two ends. Germline assignment: CDR1 SEHNR and CDR2 FQNEAQ (reference sequence). This CDR3 reads CASSLKVQWNTGELFF. For the CDR3, the DNA is TGTGCCAGCAGCTTAAAGGTCCAGTGGAACACCGGGGAGCTGTTTTTT.